The 12 T cell receptor beta chains listed next were all sequenced from one sample in a study of T cell changes during pregnancy in multiple sclerosis. Clones were read by immunoSEQ multiplex PCR, and TCRdb kept only the in-frame ones, dropping some. The repertoire holds approximately 100,000 clones, 90% to 95% seen once, with 3.5% in the top ten. Sequenced here: peripheral blood, sampled after pregnancy. Receptor source: a female donor with multiple sclerosis, enrolled in a pregnancy study.

This sequence joins TRBV27 and TRBJ1-1; D unresolved. V was pared by 6 bases and J by 11 bases, with 19 bases between. Germline V gene lookup returns CDR1 MNHEY and CDR2 SMNVEV (reference sequence). CDR3 length: 13 residues. CDR3 residues: CASSPGNGRSAFF. CDR3 sequence (DNA): TGTGCCAGCAGCCCCGGAAATGGGAGGAGCGCTTTCTTT.

This rearrangement joins TRBV7-9 to TRBJ1-2, with a tentative D call TRBD1 (5 bases). The CDR3 totals 11 residues. Per the germline V gene, CDR1 is SEHNR and CDR2 is FQNEAQ (reference sequence). With 2 bases removed from V and 7 bases from J, the gap between germline ends came to 5 bases. The CDR3 nucleotides read TGTGCCAGCAGCTTAAGGGGTGGCTACACCTTC. Protein sequence: CASSLRGGYTF.

This clone was detected only once. One junction end does not reproduce the germline sequence, and a read error may be involved. The chain carries TRBV7-7 and TRBJ2-3; TRBD2 might be the D (5 bases). The CDR3 runs to 14 residues. Per germline, CDR1 SSHAT and CDR2 FNYEAQ (reference sequence). The CDR3 coding sequence is TGTGCTAGCAGCTTAGGACGGGGAACAGATACGCAGTATTTT. This translates into CASSLGRGTDTQYF.

The V gene is TRBV28, the J gene TRBJ2-7; TRBD1 might be the D (6 bases). Trimming cost V 2 bases and J 2 bases, with 10 bases left between them. Per germline, CDR1 MDHEN and CDR2 SYDVKM. The CDR3 totals 14 residues. Here the CDR3 DNA reads TGTGCCAGCAGTTTAGGTCCAGGGGCCTACGAGCAGTACTTC. This translates into CASSLGPGAYEQYF.

The genes are TRBV4-1 and TRBJ2-1; 8 bases fit TRBD2. Trimming removed 2 bases from V and 8 bases from J; junction bases left unmatched: 17. The CDR3 is made up of 18 amino acids. Per germline, CDR1 MGHRA and CDR2 YSYEKL. CDR3 bases: TGCGCCAGCAGCCAACCCGGCCGACCGGGACTAGGAGCCGATGAGCAGTTCTTC. This sequence encodes CASSQPGRPGLGADEQFF.

CDR3 sequence: CASSTGHPGYGYTF. CDR3 bases: TGTGCCAGCAGCACCGGACACCCTGGCTATGGCTACACCTTC. V gene TRBV7-2 combines with J gene TRBJ1-2, with D possibly TRBD1 on 5 matching bases. Trimming took off 5 bases at V and 4 bases at J, with 14 bases between the two ends. The CDR3 is 14 amino acids. Germline CDR1 is SGHTA and CDR2 is FQGNSA.

Comment on this clone: One end of the junction varies from germline; a read error may be responsible. The chain is built from TRBV7-7 and TRBJ2-7; TRBD1 aligns across 9 bases. The CDR3 runs 15 residues. Germline V gene data show CDR1 as SSHAT and CDR2 as FNYEAQ (reference sequence). The CDR3 protein is CASSPRQGVQYEQYF. The DNA of the CDR3 is TGTGCTAGCAGCCCACGACAGGGGGTGCAATACGAGCAGTACTTC.

This chain joins TRBV19 and TRBJ2-7; D remains ambiguous. The CDR3 spans 12 residues. Per germline, CDR1 LNHDA and CDR2 SQIVND (reference sequence). Between the trimmed V and J ends, which lost 7 bases and 1 base, there was a span of 8 bases. CDR3 amino acids: CASMSVSYEQYF. As DNA, the CDR3 is TGTGCCAGTATGTCCGTTTCCTACGAGCAGTACTTC. The variable domain in full, with the rest retrieved from reference TRBV19 and TRBJ2-7, is DGGITQSPKYLFRKEGQNVTLSCEQNLNHDAMYWYRQDPGQGLRLIYYSQIVNDFQKGDIAEGYSVSREKKESFPLTVTSAQKNPTAFYLCASMSVSYEQYFGPGTRLTVT.

The chain links TRBV5-4 to TRBJ1-2; 7 bases match TRBD1. This CDR3 contains 15 residues. Per germline, CDR1 SGHNT and CDR2 YYREEE (reference sequence). V was clipped by 1 base and J by 4 bases; unmatched bases: 7. The CDR3 DNA follows: TGTGCCAGCAGCTTGAACAGGGGAATGGGCTATGGCTACACCTTC. Protein sequence: CASSLNRGMGYGYTF.

CDR3: CASSLSGDYGYTF. CDR3 bases: TGTGCCAGCAGTTTATCAGGGGACTATGGCTACACCTTC. The chain recombines TRBV27 with TRBJ1-2, with D possibly matching TRBD1 (5 bases). CDR3 length: 13 residues. The V gene lost 0 bases and the J gene lost 3 bases, with 5 bases spanning the gap. Germline CDR1 MNHEY, CDR2 SMNVEV (reference sequence).

The chain joins TRBV27 to TRBJ2-7; 8 bases are a match to TRBD1. The length of the CDR3 is 15 residues. The ends lost 6 bases at V and 2 bases at J; junction bases unmatched: 9. The germline gives CDR1 MNHEY, CDR2 SMNVEV (reference sequence). The CDR3 sequence is CASRQTTGDPYEQYF. CDR3 nucleotide sequence: TGTGCCAGCAGACAAACGACAGGGGATCCCTACGAGCAGTACTTC.

The CDR3 DNA reads TGTGCCAGCACCTTTACCGACAGGGGATATGGCTACACCTTC. It codes for CASTFTDRGYGYTF. This chain connects TRBV11-1 to TRBJ1-2; 8 bases fit TRBD1. The CDR3 is made up of 14 amino acids. Germline CDR1 reads SGHAT; CDR2 reads FQDESV (reference sequence). The J segment lost 5 bases and the V segment lost 7 bases, leaving 9 bases of the junction unmatched.